This T cell receptor beta chain was captured by sequencing in a study of blood T cell repertoires in COVID-19 (dated by TCRdb to 2020 to 2021). About the investigation overall: The collaborator samples originated in the United States, Italy and Spain and spanned the acute and convalescent phases of COVID-19. Where available, HLA class I and class II types were obtained from metadata supplied by the sample provider rather than from assay-based typing. The material from the prospective study consisted of cDNA or gDNA derived from T cells, B-cell-depleted T cells, or PBMCs. The samples were drawn from two sources: the first 160 participants of the ongoing ImmuneRACE study, and 1,200 or so subjects contributed by 6 global collaborators. The repertoires were released in a freely available public database meant as a resource for research on the immune response to SARS-CoV-2. The dataset comprised deeply sampled blood TCRbeta repertoires from subjects exposed to, actively infected with, or recovered from COVID-19. The sample metadata nearly always contained a de-identified subject ID, COVID-19 status, age in years and sex. Results the study describes overall, beyond this receptor: The quantity of clinical and demographic metadata differed by source and by participant and was supplied without curation.

In the prospective study, participants were about 18 to 95 years old, resided in about two dozen geographic areas of the United States, and were enrolled through a virtual design. In the prospective study, cohorts were assigned on the basis of participant-reported clinical history obtained from a screening survey and a study questionnaire. For ImmuneRACE Cohort 3, a participant was defined as recovered based on two consecutive negative NP/OP PCR tests, clearance by a healthcare professional, or resolution of symptoms. In the prospective study, whole blood, serum and a nasopharyngeal or oropharyngeal swab were collected from each participant by mobile phlebotomists. Prospective study participants could optionally give additional blood draws and questionnaires over an approximately two-month period. Before DNA extraction, blood samples from the prospective study were shipped at room temperature or frozen.

The cysteine opens and the phenylalanine closes a CDR3 of 18 amino acids. The kept DNA is CDR3 alone, 54 bases in frame from the first base. The germline V gene encodes CDR1 SGHRS and CDR2 YFSETQ. V is reduced by 1 base and J by 2 bases, leaving a spacing of 18 bases between them. Regarding this clone: Which antigen it targets is not known. Base qualities were left out, and no much larger clone turns up one base away.

TCRbeta CDR3 regions were amplified from genomic DNA by means of the immunoSEQ Assay, a bias-controlled multiplex PCR. Processing in the source paper ran as follows. Within the assay, amplification of reference gene primers was used to estimate how many nucleated cells each sample contained. To quantify the absolute abundance of each unique TCRbeta CDR3 rearrangement, sequence reads were collapsed and filtered. For each sample, productive Simpson clonality was calculated as the square root of Simpson's diversity index across productive rearrangements. Entries here come from immuneACCESS through TCRdb and include only in-frame sequences with V and J called. Some clones fail to appear in such tables; in the studies checked, an unresolved V gene covers under half of the shortfall, and the cause of the remainder is unknown. The DNA was the basis for D and trimming; V, J and clone size are from that table. The sample contains fewer than 400,000 clones, approximately 90% of them found a single time. 10% of the sample is held by the ten biggest clonotypes.

Recombination connected TRBV5-1 to TRBJ2-2; the D gene is perhaps TRBD2, from 7 matching bases. The sample taken for sequencing was PBMCs or T cells enriched from blood (not recorded which). The clonotype was recovered from a woman in her fifties or sixties who had recovered from COVID-19. The nucleotide sequence is TGCGCCAGCAGCTTGACGTTGCGCGGGGGCGGTAACACCGGGGAGCTGTTTTTT. The resulting protein is CASSLTLRGGGNTGELFF.